This TCR beta chain was profiled in a study of blood T cell repertoires in COVID-19. Across the whole study: Sites across the United States, Italy and Spain contributed samples from acute and convalescent COVID-19. PBMCs, B-cell-depleted T cells, or T cells provided the cDNA or gDNA that made up the material.

J gave up 7 bases and V 7 bases, and 12 bases lay outside the gene matches. Germline V CDR1 and CDR2: WSHSY, SAAADI. The CDR3 loop spans 15 amino acids. Authors' processing steps: Using reference gene primer amplification, nucleated cell counts were estimated. Assay: immunoSEQ multiplex PCR; the TCRdb copy retains only in-frame clones and omits some. Clone size and the V and J calls come from that table; the DNA yielded D and trimming. The repertoire holds 110,000 or so clones, with approximately 80% as singletons. Sequencing was performed on peripheral blood. This TCR was recovered from a man between 45 and 60 years old with acute or convalescent COVID-19. J is TRBJ1-5 and V is TRBV10-2; 8 bases line up with TRBD1. The CDR3 sequence: CASTIGQGVEQPQHF. The CDR3 nucleotides read TGCGCCAGCACAATAGGACAGGGAGTTGAACAGCCCCAGCATTTT.